This TCR beta chain was identified in a study of glioma-infiltrating T cells after dendritic cell vaccination (dated by TCRdb to the mid-2010s). Regarding the complete study: The cohort included 15 or so glioblastoma patients drawn from Phase I and II dendritic cell vaccination trials, of whom 9 were newly diagnosed and 6 had recurrent disease. Patients received autologous tumor lysate-pulsed dendritic cell vaccination between about 2003 and 2012. The vaccine consisted of monocyte-derived dendritic cells cultured about 7 days with IL-4 and GM-CSF, then pulsed overnight with autologous tumor lysate. Survival after dendritic cell vaccination was correlated with TCR sequencing metrics such as TIL content and the overlap between tumor and blood repertoires. In glioblastoma patients vaccinated with dendritic cells, deep sequencing of TCR beta CDR3 regions served to measure tumor-infiltrating lymphocyte content and to compare repertoires between tumor and blood. Three intradermal dendritic cell vaccine injections were administered to patients at biweekly intervals in the arm below the axilla.

Beyond this particular receptor, the publication reports: The cohort was small and heterogeneous, and full blood and tumor sets were available for few patients, with initial-recurrent tumor pairs available for even fewer patients. TCR clonality showed no direct relationship with survival, which suggests that a diverse polyclonal response may matter. Higher estimated pretreatment TIL content predicted longer time to progression and overall survival after dendritic cell vaccination. The TCR overlap response model with three groups was called speculative and said to need prospective validation.

To be selected, patients needed enough residual fresh-frozen tumor tissue and more than two years of available survival data. Although molecular status otherwise differed among the glioblastoma patients, no patient had an isocitrate dehydrogenase mutation. PBMC were collected before vaccination, two weeks after the third vaccination, and at tumor progression when it occurred. Genomic DNA was extracted with the Qiagen DNeasy Blood extraction Kit. Sequences MNHNS (CDR1) and SASEGT (CDR2) are obtained from the germline V gene. The CDR3 starts with the cysteine, ends with the phenylalanine, and has 15 residues. The only DNA kept is the CDR3, 45 bases in frame from the first base. V is cut back by 8 bases and J by 5 bases, with 7 bases in the junction unmatched. TCRB CDR3 regions were amplified from roughly 1.8 ug genomic DNA, or all available DNA if less, using the immunoSEQ assay. The multiplex PCR relied on 60 forward primers for TCR V beta segments and 13 reverse primers for J beta segments. To estimate reads per starting template, synthetic control templates were spiked into each sample at limiting dilution. The Illumina HiSeq System generated sequencing reads of 87 bp. For the original study's pipeline: PCR and sequencing errors were removed by a nearest neighbor algorithm that merged closely related sequences. TCR overlap was measured as the percentage of unique tumor TCR beta sequences also present in the same patient's peripheral blood. This immuneACCESS table, as held by TCRdb, lists in-frame sequences with V and J called but not all clones. Of the missing ones, under half trace to an unresolved V gene in checked studies; the others have no known cause. V, J and clone size reflect that table, while D and trimming were determined from the DNA. The sample table records tens of thousands of clones; approximately 80% of these occur just once. Around 1.9% of the sample belongs to the ten largest clones.

Worth noting for this clone: What antigen it recognizes has not been identified. Per-base qualities were not stored, and no clone one base away is much larger.

The V gene is TRBV6-1 and the J gene is TRBJ2-3, and 13 junction bases match TRBD2. This TCR came from a human donor with glioblastoma. The sequenced sample was blood, obtained before dendritic cell vaccination. Here is the DNA: TGTGCCAGCTCCCCACTAGCGGGAGGGGTAGATACGCAGTATTTT. It is translated as CASSPLAGGVDTQYF.